The 27 T cell receptor beta chains below come from one sample, sequenced in a study of siplizumab effects on memory and regulatory T cells. Assay: immunoSEQ multiplex PCR; the TCRdb copy retains only in-frame clones and omits some. The repertoire has about 69,000 clones, roughly 88% of them found once; the top ten carry approximately 1.7%. The sample was Tregs sorted from blood. Every receptor here comes from a human donor in good health.

The genes are TRBV21-1 and TRBJ2-2; the table's D call, TRBD2, has no DNA check behind it. TRBV21-1 is noted as a pseudogene. The CDR3 loop spans 17 amino acids. The CDR3 here is CASSKLLAALNTGELFF. CDR3 nucleotide sequence: TGTGCCAGCAGCAAATTACTAGCGGCGTTGAACACCGGGGAGCTGTTTTTT.

The chain couples TRBV6-5 to TRBJ1-2; 7 bases fit TRBD1. Germline CDR1 MNHEY, CDR2 SVGAGI. The CDR3 covers 15 residues. Trimming cost V 10 bases and J 0 bases; bases outside gene matches: 11. CDR3 protein: CAIRTGPLANYGYTF. CDR3 coding DNA: TGTGCCATCCGGACAGGCCCGCTAGCTAACTATGGCTACACCTTC.

The rearrangement joins TRBV6-1 to TRBJ1-5; no reliable D call. This CDR3 is built from 13 residues. Germline CDR1 and CDR2: MNHNS and SASEGT. The V gene lost 2 bases and the J gene lost 10 bases, with 12 bases spanning the gap. CDR3 nucleotide sequence: TGTGCCAGCAGTGAAAGGCAGGTATCACCCCAGCATTTT. It is translated as CASSERQVSPQHF.

CDR3 residues: CASSLEVGGLPLYEQFF. For the CDR3, the DNA is TGCGCCAGCAGCTTGGAGGTTGGGGGACTACCTTTGTATGAGCAGTTCTTC. The rearrangement links TRBV5-1 to TRBJ2-1; 7 bases are shared with TRBD2. The germline V gene has CDR1 SGHRS and CDR2 YFSETQ. V was clipped by 0 bases and J by 8 bases; unmatched bases: 14. The length of the CDR3 is 17 residues.

The genes are TRBV2 and TRBJ2-1; TRBD1 agrees at 7 bases. The length of the CDR3 is 13 residues. Germline V gene sequence: CDR1 SNHLY, CDR2 FYNNEI. J was trimmed by 9 bases and V by 5 bases; bases with no gene match: 7. The CDR3 DNA sequence: TGTGCCAGCAGTCGGACAGGTTCAAGTGAGCAGTTCTTC. Its protein product is CASSRTGSSEQFF.

The chain uses TRBV30 and TRBJ2-5; D gene ambiguous. This CDR3 has 13 residues. Germline CDR1 is GTSNPN and CDR2 is SVGIG (reference sequence). V was pared by 0 bases and J by 1 base, with 6 bases between. CDR3 nucleotides: TGTGCCTGGAGTGTTTGGGGCCAAGAGACCCAGTACTTC. Its protein is CAWSVWGQETQYF.

The chain uses TRBV19 and TRBJ2-1; D remains unclear. Trimming cost V 3 bases and J 3 bases, with 3 bases left between them. The CDR3 sequence is 12 residues long. The germline V gene has CDR1 LNHDA and CDR2 SQIVND (reference sequence). CDR3 region: CASSIVYNEQFF. The CDR3 region has the DNA TGTGCCAGTAGTATCGTCTACAATGAGCAGTTCTTC.

The chain employs TRBV6-1 and TRBJ1-1; D unresolved. The length of the CDR3 is 13 residues. V lost 0 bases, J lost 1 base, and 3 bases lay in between. Germline V CDR1 and CDR2: MNHNS, SASEGT. This CDR3 reads CASSEARNTEAFF. The CDR3 region has the DNA TGTGCCAGCAGTGAAGCCCGGAACACTGAAGCTTTCTTT.

Judged by abundance, this clone is medium-sized. This CDR3 reads CSVSGGETQYF. The CDR3 nucleotides are TGCAGTGTATCCGGGGGGGAGACCCAGTACTTC. The chain uses TRBV20-1 and TRBJ2-5; 7 bases align to TRBD2. CDR3 length: 11 amino acids. V trimming: 7 bases; J trimming: 5 bases; junction bases outside the gene matches: 4. Germline-derived CDR1 and CDR2 are DFQATT and SNEGSKA (reference sequence).

The table lists this clone with a count of one. The gene calls are TRBV15 and TRBJ2-2, with D possibly TRBD1 on 6 matching bases. Germline V gene lookup returns CDR1 LNHNV and CDR2 YYDKDF (reference sequence). Trimming stripped 5 bases from V and 4 bases from J, with 11 bases between. The CDR3 is 14 residues long. CDR3 amino acids: CATSRDTLTGELFF. CDR3 DNA sequence: TGTGCCACCAGCCGGGACACCCTCACCGGGGAGCTGTTTTTT.

This clone was picked up one time. This chain joins TRBV7-3 and TRBJ2-1, with 9 bases matching TRBD2. The length of the CDR3 is 15 residues. CDR1 is SGHTA, CDR2 FQGTGA, per germline. Trimming cost V 2 bases and J 8 bases; bases outside gene matches: 7. CDR3 DNA: TGTGCCAGCAGCTTAGGCGGCGGGAGGGGCTATGAGCAGTTCTTC. Its translation is CASSLGGGRGYEQFF.

The CDR3 nucleotides read TGTGCCACCCCGGACGGGGAAAAACTGTTTTTT. Its translation is CATPDGEKLFF. The V and J genes are TRBV2 and TRBJ1-4; unclear D gene. The CDR3 covers 11 residues. Germline V lookup: CDR1 SNHLY, CDR2 FYNNEI. V lost 10 bases, J lost 8 bases, and 11 bases lay in between.

This chain links TRBV28 with TRBJ1-1; D remains unclear. The CDR3 runs 14 residues. Trimming shortened V by 5 bases and J by 11 bases, and 21 bases separated the two germline ends. The germline V gene has CDR1 MDHEN and CDR2 SYDVKM. In nucleotides, the CDR3 is TGTGCCAGCAGTAACGAAGGACCGCCAAGGGAGGCTTTCTTT. It yields the protein CASSNEGPPREAFF.

The rearrangement links TRBV5-1 to TRBJ1-5; D ambiguous. Trimming took 4 bases from V and 6 from J, leaving 14 bases between them. CDR1 is SGHRS and CDR2 is YFSETQ in the germline V gene. The CDR3 spans 14 residues. Here the CDR3 DNA reads TGCGCCAGCAGCACCGCGGGTTTAGGTCAGCCCCAGCATTTT. It is translated as CASSTAGLGQPQHF. The entire variable domain, with the rest obtained from reference TRBV5-1 and TRBJ1-5, is as follows: KAGVTQTPRYLIKTRGQQVTLSCSPISGHRSVSWYQQTPGQGLQFLFEYFSETQRNKGNFPGRFSGRQFSNSRSEMNVSTLELGDSALYLCASSTAGLGQPQHFGDGTRLSIL.

The J gene is TRBJ2-1, the V gene TRBV7-9; TRBD1 agrees at 10 bases. The CDR3 runs to 15 residues. The V gene end was trimmed by 2 bases and the J gene end by 4 bases; junction bases not matched to a gene: 2. Germline CDR1 and CDR2: SEHNR and FQNEAQ (reference sequence). The CDR3 reads CASSLRTGGYNEQFF. The DNA for the CDR3 is TGTGCCAGCAGCTTAAGGACAGGGGGGTACAATGAGCAGTTCTTC.

This clone appeared once. The genes are TRBV18 and TRBJ2-3; 10 positions match TRBD1. The CDR3 sequence is 15 residues long. Looked up from germline, CDR1 is KGHSH and CDR2 is LQKENI. Unmatched junction bases numbered 7, after V lost 5 bases and J lost 5 bases. DNA for the CDR3: TGTGCCAGCTCATCCAGACAGGGGGCCTTAGATACGCAGTATTTT. Translating gives CASSSRQGALDTQYF.

The chain has TRBV5-1 and TRBJ2-4; 8 bases line up with TRBD1. The trim removed 0 bases at V and 8 bases at J, leaving 4 bases unmatched. CDR3 length equals 14 residues. CDR1 and CDR2 from the germline V gene are SGHRS and YFSETQ. The CDR3 here is CASSLGQGLDIQYF. CDR3 sequence (DNA): TGCGCCAGCAGCTTGGGACAGGGGCTGGACATTCAGTACTTC.

V gene TRBV4-2 combines with J gene TRBJ1-1; weak D call: TRBD1 (5 bases). This CDR3 has 15 amino acids. The V end lost 4 bases, the J end lost 3 bases, and 15 bases lay between the germline ends. The germline CDR1 and CDR2 sequences are LGHNA and YNFKEQ. CDR3 DNA: TGTGCCAGCAGCCGAAAGGACAATTCAGACACTGAAGCTTTCTTT. Translating it yields CASSRKDNSDTEAFF.

The chain combines TRBV27 with TRBJ1-2, with 10 bases that match TRBD1. CDR1 and CDR2 from the germline V gene are MNHEY and SMNVEV (reference sequence). The CDR3 covers 20 residues. V was pared by 0 bases and J by 4 bases, with 17 bases of the junction left unmatched. The chain's CDR3 is CASSLSIWRGQGFSGYGYTF. CDR3 coding DNA: TGTGCCAGCAGTTTATCCATCTGGAGGGGACAGGGGTTCAGCGGCTATGGCTACACCTTC.

The chain employs TRBV19 and TRBJ1-2; D gene ambiguous. The CDR3 extends over 16 amino acids. Germline lookup yields CDR1 LNHDA and CDR2 SQIVND (reference sequence). V lost 3 bases and J 2 bases, leaving 16 bases between the germline ends. CDR3 bases: TGTGCCAGTAGTATTATGGTGGCGCGGAGGAACTATGGCTACACCTTC. Amino acid sequence: CASSIMVARRNYGYTF.

The chain couples TRBV5-1 to TRBJ1-1; D is unresolved. There are 15 residues in the CDR3. V was pared by 3 bases and J by 0 bases, with 12 bases between. CDR1 and CDR2 from the germline V gene are SGHRS and YFSETQ. CDR3 protein: CASSYSRNMNTEAFF. CDR3 coding DNA: TGCGCCAGCAGCTACTCCAGGAACATGAACACTGAAGCTTTCTTT. Variable domain in full (rest from reference TRBV5-1 and TRBJ1-1): KAGVTQTPRYLIKTRGQQVTLSCSPISGHRSVSWYQQTPGQGLQFLFEYFSETQRNKGNFPGRFSGRQFSNSRSEMNVSTLELGDSALYLCASSYSRNMNTEAFFGQGTRLTVV.

This rearrangement joins TRBV7-2 to TRBJ1-1, with D maybe TRBD1 (5 bases). The CDR3 has 17 amino acids. Trimming stripped 1 base from V and 1 base from J, with 16 bases between. Per germline, CDR1 SGHTA and CDR2 FQGNSA. CDR3 coding DNA: TGTGCCAGCAGCTTAGAGGATGAGGGGAGGAGGAACACTGAAGCTTTCTTT. This sequence encodes CASSLEDEGRRNTEAFF.

This clone has a handful of counts. J is TRBJ2-7 and V is TRBV30, with 8 bases fitting TRBD1. V lost 3 bases, J lost 1 base, and 17 bases stayed unmatched. This CDR3 contains 18 residues. Germline CDR1 reads GTSNPN; CDR2 reads SVGIG (reference sequence). Here the CDR3 reads CAWSAARYGTGKSYEQYF. The CDR3 DNA reads TGTGCCTGGAGCGCCGCCCGTTATGGGACAGGAAAGTCCTACGAGCAGTACTTC.

This clone was picked up one time. This chain uses TRBV18 with TRBJ2-2, with 9 bases matching TRBD1. The ends lost 0 bases at V and 0 bases at J; junction bases unmatched: 8. This CDR3 spans 19 amino acids. Germline V CDR1 and CDR2: KGHSH, LQKENI. The CDR3 DNA follows: TGTGCCAGCTCACCACCGACAGGGGGTGTCGGGGCGAACACCGGGGAGCTGTTTTTT. Translated, it gives CASSPPTGGVGANTGELFF.

This clone was found once. The rearrangement links TRBV10-3 to TRBJ2-2; D unclear. The CDR3 contains 13 residues. Between the trimmed V and J ends, which lost 2 bases and 5 bases, there was a span of 6 bases. Germline V gene data show CDR1 as ENHRY and CDR2 as SYGVKD. This CDR3 is CAISEGWTGELFF. The CDR3 bases are TGTGCCATCAGTGAGGGGTGGACCGGGGAGCTGTTTTTT.

The chain has TRBV29-1 and TRBJ1-2, with a tentative D call TRBD1 (5 bases). CDR1 SQVTM and CDR2 ANQGSEA come from the germline V gene. This CDR3 has 12 amino acids. V lost 0 bases to trimming and J lost 8 bases, with 10 bases between them. CDR3 amino acids: CSVEDGGSGYTF. Here the CDR3 DNA reads TGCAGCGTTGAAGATGGGGGGAGCGGCTACACCTTC.

This chain connects TRBV5-1 to TRBJ1-1; D gene uncertain. Germline lookup yields CDR1 SGHRS and CDR2 YFSETQ. The CDR3 length is 15 residues. V lost 4 bases and J 1 base, leaving 14 bases between the germline ends. CDR3 loop: CASSRGATPNTEAFF. Here the CDR3 DNA reads TGCGCCAGCAGCCGGGGTGCCACGCCGAACACTGAAGCTTTCTTT.